The T cell receptor (beta chain) described here comes from a study of blood T cell repertoires in COVID-19. Study in general: The United States, Italy and Spain were the sources of the acute and convalescent COVID-19 samples. T cells, B-cell-depleted T cells, or PBMCs provided the cDNA or gDNA that served as material.

The CDR3 consists of 15 residues. V shed 6 bases, J shed 5 bases, and the junction held 7 bases outside the gene matches. CDR1 SGHTA and CDR2 FQGNSA come from the germline V gene. Per the original methods: Nucleated cell counts were estimated from reference gene primer amplification. Only in-frame clones appear in the TCRdb table, and some are missing; sequencing was by immunoSEQ multiplex PCR. V, J and clone size are taken as reported in that table, and D and trimming were inferred from the DNA itself. The data hold more than 90,000 clones, with about 70% observed a single time. This receptor was obtained from a woman aged 60-75 years in a cohort sampled during active or convalescent COVID-19. The J gene is TRBJ2-5, the V gene TRBV7-2; 12 bases line up with TRBD1. The sequenced sample was peripheral blood. CDR3 nucleotide sequence: TGTGCCAGCAGTTCCGGGACAGGGGGCCGGGAGACCCAGTACTTC. It encodes CASSSGTGGRETQYF.